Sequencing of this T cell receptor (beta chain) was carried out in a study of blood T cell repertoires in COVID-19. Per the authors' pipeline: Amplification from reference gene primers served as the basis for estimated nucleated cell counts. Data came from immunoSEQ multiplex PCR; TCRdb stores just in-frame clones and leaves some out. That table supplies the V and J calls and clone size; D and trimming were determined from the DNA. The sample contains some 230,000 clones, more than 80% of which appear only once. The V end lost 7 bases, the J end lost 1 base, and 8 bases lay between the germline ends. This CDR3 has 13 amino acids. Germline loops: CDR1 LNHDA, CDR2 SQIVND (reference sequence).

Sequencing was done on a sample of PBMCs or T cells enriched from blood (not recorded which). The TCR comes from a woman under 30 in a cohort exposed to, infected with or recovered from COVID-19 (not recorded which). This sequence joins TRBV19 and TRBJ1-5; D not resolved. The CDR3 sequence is CASMRASNQPQHF. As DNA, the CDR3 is TGTGCCAGTATGAGGGCAAGCAATCAGCCCCAGCATTTT.